This T cell receptor beta chain came from a study of shared clonotypes between healthy human individuals. From germline, CDR1 is KGHSH and CDR2 LQKENI. The J segment lost 2 bases and the V segment lost 0 bases, leaving 7 bases of the junction unmatched. The CDR3 runs 17 residues. A word on this clone: Its specificity is unknown.

General study points: Across subsets, estimated richness was generally greater for naive than for memory populations.

Sequencing was performed with immunoSEQ multiplex PCR; in TCRdb, only in-frame clones are kept and a portion is missing. The sample includes about 2.1 million clones, roughly 95% seen only once; the top ten take around 1.7%. Terminally differentiated effector memory CD45RA+ cells were excluded from the naive CD8 cells, which were CD45RO-negative and positively selected for CCR7. Sequenced input: naive CD8+ T cells from PBMCs. This TCR was recovered from a man between 18 and 35 years old in good health. Some clones in this sample may be carry-over from other donors' samples. The gene calls are TRBV18 and TRBJ2-7, with 10 nucleotides matching TRBD2. The CDR3 reads CASSPPRLAGLTYEQYF. The DNA for the CDR3 is TGTGCCAGCTCACCACCGAGACTAGCGGGCCTTACCTACGAGCAGTACTTC.